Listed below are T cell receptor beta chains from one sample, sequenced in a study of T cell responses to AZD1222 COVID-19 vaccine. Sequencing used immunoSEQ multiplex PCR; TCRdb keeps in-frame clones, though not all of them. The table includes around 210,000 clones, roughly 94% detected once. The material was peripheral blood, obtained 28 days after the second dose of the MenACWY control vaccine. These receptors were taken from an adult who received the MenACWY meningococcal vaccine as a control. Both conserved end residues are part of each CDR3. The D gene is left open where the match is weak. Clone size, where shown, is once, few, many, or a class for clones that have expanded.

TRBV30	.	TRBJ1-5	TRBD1	CAWSDRGSNQPQHF	TGTGCCTGGAGCGACAGGGGTAGCAATCAGCCCCAGCATTTT
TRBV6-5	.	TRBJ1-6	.	CASASSPNSPLHF	TGTGCCAGCGCATCCAGTCCCAATTCACCCCTCCACTTT
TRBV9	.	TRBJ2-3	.	CASSVAASGAPTGGRTDTQYF	TGTGCCAGCAGCGTAGCAGCTAGCGGGGCTCCTACAGGGGGGCGCACAGATACGCAGTATTTT
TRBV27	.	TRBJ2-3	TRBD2	CASSPGLAGTDTQYF	TGTGCCAGCAGTCCGGGACTAGCGGGAACAGATACGCAGTATTTT
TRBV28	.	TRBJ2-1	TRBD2	CASSSSGAGEQFF	TGTGCCAGCAGTTCTAGCGGGGCAGGAGAGCAGTTCTTC
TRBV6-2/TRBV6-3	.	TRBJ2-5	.	CASSRDGSKETQYF	TGTGCCAGCAGTCGGGACGGTTCGAAAGAGACCCAGTACTTC
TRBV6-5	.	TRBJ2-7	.	CASSPGARYEQYF	TGTGCCAGCAGCCCAGGGGCTCGGTACGAGCAGTACTTC
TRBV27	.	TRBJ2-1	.	CASSLGVNYNEQFF	TGTGCCAGCAGTTTAGGGGTCAACTACAATGAGCAGTTCTTC
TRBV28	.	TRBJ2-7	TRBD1	CASSLEAGGEQYF	TGTGCCAGCAGTTTAGAAGCAGGGGGAGAGCAGTACTTC
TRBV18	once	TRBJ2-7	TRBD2	CASSPGLAGVRYEQYF	TGTGCCAGCTCACCGGGACTAGCGGGAGTGAGGTACGAGCAGTACTTC
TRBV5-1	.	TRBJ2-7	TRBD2	CASSLPWTSRYEQYF	TGCGCCAGCAGCTTGCCCTGGACTAGCAGGTACGAGCAGTACTTC
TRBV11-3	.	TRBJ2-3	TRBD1	CASSPTGGRGTQYF	TGTGCCAGCAGCCCGACAGGGGGACGGGGTACGCAGTATTTT
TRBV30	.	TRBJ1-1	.	CACSLGRAFF	TGTGCCTGTAGTCTGGGGCGCGCTTTCTTT
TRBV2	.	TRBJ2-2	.	CASSGETANRNTGELFF	TGTGCCAGCAGTGGTGAGACTGCGAATCGGAACACCGGGGAGCTGTTTTTT
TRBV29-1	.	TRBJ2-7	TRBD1	CSVTSPGQGAYEQYF	TGCAGCGTGACGTCGCCGGGACAGGGGGCCTACGAGCAGTACTTC
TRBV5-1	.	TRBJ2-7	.	CASSLTTGTYEQYF	TGCGCCAGCAGCTTGACGACGGGGACCTACGAGCAGTACTTC
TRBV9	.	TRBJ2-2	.	CASSVRPSTGELFF	TGTGCCAGCAGCGTGCGCCCAAGCACCGGGGAGCTGTTTTTT
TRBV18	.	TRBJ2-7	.	CASSPPKGTTYEQYF	TGTGCCAGCTCACCACCCAAGGGAACGACTTACGAGCAGTACTTC
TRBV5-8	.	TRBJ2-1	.	CASSFGYSYNEQFF	TGTGCCAGCAGCTTTGGCTACTCCTACAATGAGCAGTTCTTC
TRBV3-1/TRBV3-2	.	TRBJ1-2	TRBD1	CASSHPGQGSYGYTF	TGTGCCAGCAGCCATCCTGGACAGGGCAGCTATGGCTACACCTTC
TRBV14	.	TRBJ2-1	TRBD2	CASSHVPSGADEQFF	TGTGCCAGCAGCCATGTTCCTAGCGGGGCCGATGAGCAGTTCTTC
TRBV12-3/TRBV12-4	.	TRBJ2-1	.	CASSPSGYEQFF	TGTGCCAGCAGTCCGTCAGGGTATGAGCAGTTCTTC
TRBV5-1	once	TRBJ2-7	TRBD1	CASSSDRDATYEQYF	TGCGCCAGCAGCTCCGACAGGGATGCGACCTACGAGCAGTACTTC
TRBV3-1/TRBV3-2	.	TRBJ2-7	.	CASSQDRASQHYEQYF	TGTGCCAGCAGCCAAGATAGGGCAAGCCAGCATTACGAGCAGTACTTC
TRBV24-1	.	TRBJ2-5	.	CATSDFGSQETQYF	TGTGCCACCAGTGATTTTGGCAGCCAAGAGACCCAGTACTTC
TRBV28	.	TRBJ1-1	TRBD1	CASSSPEAGTGGTEAFF	TGTGCCAGCAGTTCCCCCGAAGCCGGGACAGGGGGCACTGAAGCTTTCTTT
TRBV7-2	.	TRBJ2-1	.	CASSPPRLGGSTPEQFF	TGTGCCAGCAGCCCCCCTAGGTTAGGTGGGTCTACTCCTGAGCAGTTCTTC
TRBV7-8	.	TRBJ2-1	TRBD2	CASSLSGGTTYNEQFF	TGTGCCAGCAGCTTGAGCGGGGGGACCACCTACAATGAGCAGTTCTTC
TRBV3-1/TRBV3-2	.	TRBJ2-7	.	CASSLGETWGYEQYF	TGTGCCAGCAGTCTGGGTGAGACTTGGGGTTACGAGCAGTACTTC
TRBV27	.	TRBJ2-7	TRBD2	CASSGTSGRYEQYF	TGTGCCAGCTCCGGGACTAGCGGGAGGTACGAGCAGTACTTC
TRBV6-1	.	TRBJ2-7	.	CASSEVLGVSTIYEQYF	TGTGCCAGCAGTGAAGTCTTGGGGGTTTCCACAATCTACGAGCAGTACTTC